The 19 T cell receptor beta chains below were found in one sample sequenced in a study of blood T cell repertoires in COVID-19. Clones were read by immunoSEQ multiplex PCR, and TCRdb kept only the in-frame ones, dropping some. The table includes about 97,000 clones, more than 75% detected once. Sequenced material: peripheral blood. Source of these receptors: a human donor in a cohort sampled during active COVID-19.

The chain links TRBV5-5 to TRBJ2-2; 9 nucleotides line up with TRBD1. The J segment lost 5 bases and the V segment lost 3 bases, leaving 8 bases of the junction unmatched. The CDR3 is 16 residues long. The germline CDR1 and CDR2 sequences are SGHKS and YYEKEE (reference sequence). The CDR3, as DNA: TGTGCCAGCAGCTGGGGACAGGGAAGTAGGACCGGGGAGCTGTTTTTT. Its translation: CASSWGQGSRTGELFF.

J is TRBJ2-3 and V is TRBV6-1; a weak D match, TRBD1 (6 bases). The CDR3 contains 16 residues. The ends were cut back, 3 bases at V and 1 base at J, with 14 bases in the middle. The germline V gene encodes CDR1 MNHNS and CDR2 SASEGT. The CDR3 is CASSEKERTGTDTQYF. The CDR3 DNA follows: TGTGCCAGCAGTGAGAAAGAAAGGACAGGCACAGATACGCAGTATTTT.

CDR3 protein: CASSYSQGGNYGYTF. CDR3 DNA sequence: TGTGCCAGCAGTTACTCCCAGGGAGGAAACTATGGCTACACCTTC. J is TRBJ1-2 and V is TRBV6-2 or TRBV6-3; a possible D gene is TRBD1 (5 bases). Germline loops: CDR1 MNHEY, CDR2 SVGEGT. The V gene lost 0 bases and the J gene lost 2 bases, with 10 bases spanning the gap. This CDR3 is 15 amino acids long.

This sequence joins TRBV3-1 (or the pseudogene TRBV3-2) and TRBJ2-1, with D maybe TRBD2 (6 bases). The CDR3 covers 14 residues. Trimming shortened V by 4 bases and J by 6 bases, and 13 bases separated the two germline ends. Germline loops: CDR1 LGHDT, CDR2 YNNKEL (reference sequence). The CDR3 protein is CASSPGDFPNEQFF. CDR3 DNA: TGTGCCAGCAGCCCTGGGGACTTTCCCAATGAGCAGTTCTTC.

J is TRBJ2-2 and V is TRBV25-1, with D unresolved. V shed 4 bases and J shed 7 bases, with 10 bases lying between them. Germline values: CDR1 MGHDK, CDR2 SYGVNS. The CDR3 consists of 13 residues. The chain's CDR3 is CASSARSSGELFF. DNA for the CDR3: TGTGCCAGCAGTGCCCGTTCTAGCGGGGAGCTGTTTTTT.

V usage is TRBV2 and J usage is TRBJ2-3; 7 nucleotides match TRBD1. CDR1 is SNHLY, CDR2 FYNNEI, per germline. After removal of 7 bases from V and 2 bases from J, the junction contained 15 bases not matched to a gene. The CDR3 has 17 residues. The chain's CDR3 is CASTGTAVRMITDTQYF. In nucleotides, the CDR3 is TGTGCCAGCACCGGGACAGCGGTTAGAATGATCACAGATACGCAGTATTTT.

This chain uses TRBV10-3 with TRBJ2-2; no clear D gene. The V and J ends lost 5 bases and 5 bases respectively, with 3 bases between them. The CDR3 contains 11 residues. Germline values: CDR1 ENHRY, CDR2 SYGVKD. The CDR3, as DNA: TGTGCCATCAGTTCAACCGGGGAGCTGTTTTTT. Residues: CAISSTGELFF.

V is TRBV2 and J is TRBJ2-1; 8 bases line up with TRBD2. The CDR3 sequence is 15 residues long. Germline V gene lookup returns CDR1 SNHLY and CDR2 FYNNEI. The ends lost 6 bases at V and 3 bases at J; junction bases unmatched: 7. The CDR3 reads CASSKGLAHYNEQFF. DNA of the CDR3: TGTGCCAGCAGCAAAGGACTAGCTCACTACAATGAGCAGTTCTTC.

The chain is built from TRBV6-5 and TRBJ2-7; D is possibly TRBD1 (7 bases). The CDR3 is 14 residues long. The germline V gene has CDR1 MNHEY and CDR2 SVGAGI. The V end was cut by 6 bases, the J end by 1 base, with 13 bases between. The CDR3 DNA reads TGTGCCAGCAGGCGACAGGGAGGATCCTACGAGCAGTACTTC. It translates to CASRRQGGSYEQYF.

This chain links TRBV18 with TRBJ2-7, with D possibly matching TRBD1 (6 bases). The CDR3 contains 14 residues. From germline, CDR1 is KGHSH and CDR2 LQKENI. The germline V and J ends were trimmed by 6 bases and 2 bases, with 14 bases remaining between them. The CDR3 reads CASSRTAQTYEQYF. The CDR3 DNA sequence: TGTGCCAGCTCCCGGACAGCTCAGACCTACGAGCAGTACTTC.

The chain couples TRBV27 to TRBJ2-1, with 10 nucleotides matching TRBD1. The trim removed 5 bases at V and 0 bases at J, leaving 10 bases unmatched. Germline V gene lookup returns CDR1 MNHEY and CDR2 SMNVEV (reference sequence). The CDR3 totals 18 residues. The CDR3 sequence is CASSTRQGARSSYNEQFF. The CDR3 DNA reads TGTGCCAGCAGTACCCGACAGGGGGCGAGGAGCTCCTACAATGAGCAGTTCTTC.

The J gene is TRBJ2-7, the V gene TRBV15, with 10 bases that match TRBD2. Per germline, CDR1 LNHNV and CDR2 YYDKDF (reference sequence). V shed 0 bases and J 3 bases; nucleotides not matched to a gene: 5. This CDR3 region has 16 residues. CDR3 in amino acids: CATSRDPSGGIYEQYF. As DNA, the CDR3 is TGTGCCACCAGCAGAGATCCTAGCGGGGGCATCTACGAGCAGTACTTC.

The V gene is TRBV5-1, the J gene TRBJ2-7; 10 bases are a match to TRBD1. Germline V CDR1 and CDR2: SGHRS, YFSETQ. CDR3 length equals 15 residues. V was clipped by 4 bases and J by 4 bases; unmatched bases: 8. CDR3 amino acids: CASSPGTGEGYEQYF. In DNA, the CDR3 is TGCGCCAGCAGCCCGGGGACAGGGGAAGGGTACGAGCAGTACTTC. The variable domain in full, completed from reference TRBV5-1 and TRBJ2-7, reads KAGVTQTPRYLIKTRGQQVTLSCSPISGHRSVSWYQQTPGQGLQFLFEYFSETQRNKGNFPGRFSGRQFSNSRSEMNVSTLELGDSALYLCASSPGTGEGYEQYFGPGTRLTVT.

This rearrangement joins TRBV12-3 or TRBV12-4 to TRBJ1-5; 9 bases line up with TRBD1. The CDR3 spans 13 residues. V lost 7 bases and J lost 4; bases outside the gene matches: 2. The CDR3 DNA follows: TGTGCCAGCACAGGGACAGGGAATCAGCCCCAGCATTTT. It specifies CASTGTGNQPQHF.

V gene TRBV6-6 combines with J gene TRBJ1-1; 10 bases match TRBD1. Germline assignment: CDR1 MNHNY and CDR2 SVGAGI (reference sequence). The CDR3 has 14 amino acids. Trimming removed 6 bases from V and 4 bases from J; junction bases left unmatched: 5. CDR3 region: CASSHRDRGTEAFF. The CDR3 DNA reads as TGTGCCAGCAGCCACCGGGACAGGGGCACTGAAGCTTTCTTT.

The CDR3 protein is CASSHPPSGRAPYEQYF. The CDR3 DNA reads as TGTGCCAGCAGCCACCCCCCGAGCGGGAGGGCCCCCTACGAGCAGTACTTC. The genes are TRBV3-1 (or the pseudogene TRBV3-2) and TRBJ2-7; 10 bases map to TRBD2. Per germline, CDR1 LGHDT and CDR2 YNNKEL (reference sequence). The V segment lost 3 bases and the J segment 2 bases; nucleotides outside the gene matches: 10. The CDR3 sequence is 17 residues long.

The sample holds one count of this clone. The chain joins TRBV4-2 to TRBJ2-3, with TRBD2 matching over 12 bases. The CDR3 totals 16 residues. The V segment lost 0 bases and the J segment 7 bases; nucleotides outside the gene matches: 5. Germline V gene sequence: CDR1 LGHNA, CDR2 YNFKEQ. CDR3 region: CASSQEVLAGGHTQYF. For the CDR3, the DNA is TGTGCCAGCAGCCAAGAAGTGCTAGCGGGAGGGCATACGCAGTATTTT.

This clone was counted between two and nine times. CDR3 DNA: TGTGCCAGCAGTTCACTCGGCTACGAGCAGTACTTC. The encoded protein is CASSSLGYEQYF. This chain connects TRBV3-1 (or the pseudogene TRBV3-2) to TRBJ2-7; D gene ambiguous. CDR3 length equals 12 residues. V lost 6 bases and J 3 bases, leaving 9 bases between the germline ends. The germline CDR1 and CDR2 sequences are LGHDT and YNNKEL (reference sequence).

The chain joins TRBV5-1 to TRBJ1-2, with D uncertain. Germline V lookup: CDR1 SGHRS, CDR2 YFSETQ. V lost 3 bases, J lost 7 bases, and 10 bases lay in between. The CDR3 extends over 12 amino acids. CDR3 coding DNA: TGCGCCAGCAGCTCGGGGAGGGCTGGCTACACCTTC. The encoded protein is CASSSGRAGYTF.